One sample yielded the 11 T cell receptor beta chains listed below, sequenced in a study of T cells in Graves' hyperthyroidism and ophthalmopathy. The source material, RNA transcripts, was used to amplify TCR beta CDR3 regions. Initially, a first-round RT-PCR of the TCR CDR3 employed the HTBI primer set. Each CDR3 protein is one row after TCRdb ran MiXCR on the multiplex PCR reads. This sample has 150,000 to 200,000 distinct CDR3 sequences, with 9.4% found just once. The material sequenced was blood. The receptor set was obtained from a woman younger than 35 with Graves' hyperthyroidism that later progressed to Graves' ophthalmopathy.

This clonotype was counted many times. The chain links TRBV29-1 to TRBJ1-4, with D unresolved. Per germline, CDR1 SQVTM and CDR2 ANQGSEA. V was cut by 2 bases and J by 10 bases, with 8 bases left in between. The CDR3 runs to 11 residues. The DNA for the CDR3 is TGCAGCGTTGAAAACGGAGGAAAACTGTTTTTT. Its protein is CSVENGGKLFF.

This clonotype was picked up many times. The rearrangement links TRBV28 to TRBJ2-7; the D gene is possibly TRBD1 (5 bases). Per germline, CDR1 MDHEN and CDR2 SYDVKM. The CDR3 totals 14 residues. Trimming pared 2 bases from V and 6 bases from J, leaving 14 bases between. The CDR3 loop is CASSLRSGLSEQYF. The CDR3, as DNA: TGTGCCAGCAGTTTAAGGTCAGGGCTCTCCGAGCAGTACTTC.

This clonotype was detected a few times. The chain combines TRBV30 with TRBJ1-4; weak D call: TRBD1 (5 bases). The CDR3 contains 13 residues. The germline gives CDR1 GTSNPN, CDR2 SVGIG (reference sequence). The ends were cut back, 7 bases at V and 6 bases at J, with 15 bases in the middle. The DNA for the CDR3 is TGTGCCTATTCGGACATGCTTTATGAAAAACTGTTTTTT. Translated: CAYSDMLYEKLFF.

This clonotype was seen many times. V usage is TRBV28 and J usage is TRBJ2-3, with a possible D match to TRBD2 (7 bases). V was trimmed by 6 bases and J by 3 bases, leaving 19 bases between them. The germline V gene has CDR1 MDHEN and CDR2 SYDVKM. The CDR3 has 16 residues. The CDR3 sequence is CASRDLRGPRTDTQYF. CDR3 nucleotide sequence: TGTGCCAGCAGAGACCTGCGGGGGCCTCGGACAGATACGCAGTATTTT.

This chain joins TRBV7-8 and TRBJ2-1; 14 bases fit TRBD2. Looked up from germline, CDR1 is SGHVS and CDR2 is FQNEAQ. The CDR3 totals 17 residues. The trim removed 3 bases at V and 9 bases at J, leaving 10 bases unmatched. The CDR3 DNA reads as TGTGCCAGCAGCTTGGAGTTGGGACTAGCGGGAGTCACTGAGCAGTTCTTC. It encodes CASSLELGLAGVTEQFF.

This clonotype showed up many times. In DNA, the CDR3 is TGTGCCAGCAGTTGGAAGGGGGGGAACACTGAAGCTTTCTTT. Translated: CASSWKGGNTEAFF. The chain employs TRBV12-3 or TRBV12-4 and TRBJ1-1; D is possibly TRBD1 (6 bases). The length of the CDR3 is 14 residues. The V gene lost 4 bases and the J gene lost 1 base, with 10 bases spanning the gap.

This clonotype was seen many times. The chain employs TRBV24-1 and TRBJ2-3; D perhaps matches TRBD1 (5 bases). The V gene's germline CDR1 is KGHDR and CDR2 SFDVKD. V lost 1 base and J lost 4, with 8 bases in between. CDR3 length equals 14 residues. CDR3 sequence reads: CATSDFGRADTQYF. The CDR3 bases are TGTGCCACCAGTGATTTCGGCAGGGCAGATACGCAGTATTTT.

This clonotype was recorded many times. V and J are TRBV6-2 or TRBV6-3 and TRBJ2-3; 7 bases fit TRBD2. After removal of 5 bases from V and 6 bases from J, the junction contained 11 bases not matched to a gene. The CDR3 totals 15 residues. CDR1 is MNHEY and CDR2 is SVGEGT in the germline V gene. The CDR3 DNA follows: TGTGCCAGCAGTACTCTCGGGACTATCGTGGATACGCAGTATTTT. It is translated as CASSTLGTIVDTQYF.

This clonotype was observed many times. The chain is built from TRBV20-1 and TRBJ2-1, with 11 bases identical to TRBD2. The CDR3 covers 20 residues. V trimming: 6 bases; J trimming: 3 bases; junction bases outside the gene matches: 22. Per the germline V gene, CDR1 is DFQATT and CDR2 is SNEGSKA (reference sequence). CDR3 nucleotide sequence: TGCAGTGCATCCAGACAGCGAATAGCGGGAGGGCTTGGCGACTACAATGAGCAGTTCTTC. This encodes CSASRQRIAGGLGDYNEQFF.

This clonotype was counted ten times or more. This chain uses TRBV20-1 with TRBJ2-5, with D perhaps given as TRBD1 or TRBD2 (5 bases each). CDR3 length: 14 residues. Germline assignment: CDR1 DFQATT and CDR2 SNEGSKA (reference sequence). Trimming took off 7 bases at V and 2 bases at J, with 17 bases between the two ends. The CDR3 loop reads CSGRRRDGQETQYF. CDR3 nucleotide sequence: TGCAGTGGACGGAGAAGGGACGGTCAAGAGACCCAGTACTTC.

In this sample, this clonotype turned up many times. The CDR3 loop is CASSLDGGASDTQYF. The CDR3 DNA sequence: TGTGCCAGCAGCTTAGACGGGGGGGCGTCAGATACGCAGTATTTT. V gene TRBV7-9 combines with J gene TRBJ2-3, with 8 nucleotides matching TRBD2. The CDR3 length is 15 residues. V shed 1 base and J 4 bases; nucleotides not matched to a gene: 4. Germline V gene data show CDR1 as SEHNR and CDR2 as FQNEAQ (reference sequence).